This T cell receptor (beta chain) is from a study of T cell repertoires in cytomegalovirus infection. Study background: Carrying CMV and the relevant HLA type showed in public TCR beta signatures.

TCRdb re-derived calls from the reads in MiXCR, one entry per CDR3 protein. This sample has roughly 54,000 distinct CDR3 sequences, with 33% found just once. The CDR3 totals 14 residues. Germline-derived CDR1 and CDR2 are MNHEY and SMNVEV (reference sequence). Trimming removed 6 bases from V and 5 bases from J, with 17 bases in between. This clonotype showed up just a few times. The antigen is undetermined. The receptor's source is a human donor in good health (CMV status not recorded). Some clones in this sample may be carry-over from other donors' samples. The chain has TRBV27 and TRBJ2-7; the D call may be TRBD1 or TRBD2 (5 bases each). Sequencing used PBMCs, sequenced either directly or after in vitro stimulation (not recorded which). CDR3 region: CASSLRDPSHEQYF. The DNA of the CDR3 is TGTGCCAGCAGCCTTCGGGACCCGTCCCACGAGCAGTACTTC.